The 5 T cell receptor beta chains presented below share a single source sample, sequenced in a study of blood T cells in healthy people across ages. Combining a sample-barcoded 5' primer with a J-beta primer mix, a second PCR ran for about 6 to 11 cycles. TCRdb fed the 5' RACE reads into MiXCR, producing one record per CDR3 protein. The sample has about a million distinct CDR3 sequences, 51% seen once. The specimen sequenced was blood. The receptors here all came from a woman aged 55-69 years in good health.

The chain is built from TRBV11-1 and TRBJ2-5; 7 nucleotides line up with TRBD2. Germline lookup yields CDR1 SGHAT and CDR2 FQDESV (reference sequence). CDR3 length equals 16 residues. The junction had 12 bases not matched to a gene; V was cut back by 4 bases and J by 4 bases. The CDR3 nucleotides are TGTGCCAGCAGCTCCAACCCCGGACTAGGCGGAGAGACCCAGTACTTC. The encoded protein is CASSSNPGLGGETQYF.

The V gene is TRBV7-2, the J gene TRBJ2-6; D could derive from TRBD1 or TRBD2 (6 bases each). The V end lost 1 base, the J end lost 0 bases, and 10 bases lay between the germline ends. Germline assignment: CDR1 SGHTA and CDR2 FQGNSA. The CDR3 sequence is 17 residues long. Here the CDR3 reads CASSLGGAYSGANVLTF. The DNA of the CDR3 is TGTGCCAGCAGCTTAGGGGGGGCGTACTCTGGGGCCAACGTCCTGACTTTC.

The chain recombines TRBV7-2 with TRBJ1-5; D ambiguous. This CDR3 region has 15 residues. Germline CDR1 SGHTA, CDR2 FQGNSA. V was clipped by 1 base and J by 0 bases, with 7 bases between them. The CDR3 sequence is CASSLGRYSNQPQHF. For the CDR3, the DNA is TGTGCCAGCAGCTTAGGCAGGTATAGCAATCAGCCCCAGCATTTT.

The chain joins TRBV3-1 to TRBJ2-4; TRBD2 matches 13 bases. The closer fit of TRBJ2-7 to the DNA end suggests the J call may be wrong. This CDR3 comprises 16 residues. The germline gives CDR1 LGHDT, CDR2 YNNKEL (reference sequence). CDR3 bases: TGTGCCAGCACCTTCGGACTAGCGGGAGTCCCTTACGAGCAGTACTTC. Protein product: CASTFGLAGVPYEQYF.

This clonotype showed up just a few times. This chain links TRBV4-1 with TRBJ2-1; 10 bases fit TRBD2. This CDR3 contains 16 residues. Trimming at V came to 2 bases and at J to 7 bases, leaving 8 bases not matched to a gene. Germline values: CDR1 MGHRA, CDR2 YSYEKL. This CDR3 is CASSQRTSGEGNEQFF. CDR3 bases: TGCGCCAGCAGCCAACGGACTAGCGGAGAGGGAAATGAGCAGTTCTTC.